This passage covers 25 T cell receptor beta chains from one sample sequenced in a study of blood T cell repertoires in COVID-19. TCRdb keeps only in-frame clones here, not all; method: immunoSEQ multiplex PCR. This sample yields roughly 200,000 clones, of which under 90% are seen a single time; around 20% belongs to the top ten. The sample taken for sequencing was peripheral blood. The source of these receptors is a human donor in a cohort sampled during active COVID-19.

The rearrangement links TRBV19 to TRBJ1-5; D is ambiguous. Trimming left V 5 bases short and J 2 bases short, with 10 bases between. Germline-derived CDR1 and CDR2 are LNHDA and SQIVND (reference sequence). The CDR3 is 14 amino acids. In DNA form, the CDR3 reads TGTGCCAGTAGTGGTCGGTATGGCAATCAGCCCCAGCATTTT. Translating it yields CASSGRYGNQPQHF. Using reference TRBV19 and TRBJ1-5 for the parts outside the CDR3, the full variable domain is DGGITQSPKYLFRKEGQNVTLSCEQNLNHDAMYWYRQDPGQGLRLIYYSQIVNDFQKGDIAEGYSVSREKKESFPLTVTSAQKNPTAFYLCASSGRYGNQPQHFGDGTRLSIL.

This clone was observed once. The chain has TRBV5-1 and TRBJ2-3, with 10 bases identical to TRBD1. The V gene end was trimmed by 0 bases and the J gene end by 7 bases; junction bases not matched to a gene: 5. This CDR3 spans 15 amino acids. Germline-derived CDR1 and CDR2 are SGHRS and YFSETQ. CDR3 sequence: CASSLGQGAGNTQYF. CDR3 coding DNA: TGCGCCAGCAGCTTGGGACAGGGGGCAGGAAATACGCAGTATTTT.

The chain is built from TRBV19 and TRBJ2-3; TRBD2 matches 12 bases. The CDR3 covers 13 residues. V lost 8 bases, J lost 3 bases, and 0 bases stayed unmatched. CDR1 LNHDA and CDR2 SQIVND come from the germline V gene (reference sequence). CDR3 in DNA: TGTGCCAGTGGGACTAGCGGGACAGATACGCAGTATTTT. Translated: CASGTSGTDTQYF.

This clone was seen once. The rearrangement uses TRBV5-1 and TRBJ1-5; D is unresolved. Trimming stripped 4 bases from V and 9 bases from J, with 20 bases between. The CDR3 totals 15 residues. Germline-derived CDR1 and CDR2 are SGHRS and YFSETQ. CDR3 nucleotide sequence: TGCGCCAGCAGCCCGGACGGGAGCCCGTTTGGGCCCCAGCATTTT. Protein sequence: CASSPDGSPFGPQHF.

The chain links TRBV27 to TRBJ2-6; 12 nucleotides agree with TRBD1. The V segment lost 6 bases and the J segment 2 bases; nucleotides outside the gene matches: 17. There are 21 residues in the CDR3. Germline assignment: CDR1 MNHEY and CDR2 SMNVEV (reference sequence). The CDR3 spells CASSQNRGTGGEGTGANVLTF. As DNA, the CDR3 is TGTGCCAGCAGCCAAAACAGGGGGACAGGGGGCGAGGGGACTGGGGCCAACGTCCTGACTTTC.

The V gene is TRBV6-2 or TRBV6-3, the J gene TRBJ2-7; TRBD2 might be the D (6 bases). Germline V gene data show CDR1 as MNHEY and CDR2 as SVGEGT. The CDR3 is made up of 13 amino acids. The V end lost 6 bases, the J end lost 2 bases, and 11 bases lay between the germline ends. DNA of the CDR3: TGTGCCAGCAGCCAACTAGCACCCTACGAGCAGTACGTC. Encoded protein: CASSQLAPYEQYV.

Comments on this clone: Other nucleotide sequences from this sample produce the same CDR3. V usage is TRBV18 and J usage is TRBJ1-1; D ambiguous. This CDR3 contains 14 residues. Trimming took 3 bases from V and 1 from J, leaving 9 bases between them. CDR1 and CDR2 (germline): KGHSH, LQKENI. The DNA of the CDR3 is TGTGCCAGCTCACCCGGAGGAGGGAACACTGAAGCTTTCTTT. Protein: CASSPGGGNTEAFF.

This clone has at least ten counts. The chain recombines TRBV7-8 with TRBJ2-3; possibly TRBD2 for D (7 bases). Trimming shortened V by 1 base and J by 3 bases, and 14 bases separated the two germline ends. Germline values: CDR1 SGHVS, CDR2 FQNEAQ. The CDR3 has 16 residues. The CDR3 DNA sequence: TGTGCCAGCAGCTTAGAAGGGAGGGGGGGAACAGATACGCAGTATTTT. Residues: CASSLEGRGGTDTQYF.

This chain joins TRBV27 and TRBJ1-1; D uncertain. Trimming shortened V by 3 bases and J by 1 base, and 9 bases separated the two germline ends. The CDR3 has 14 amino acids. Germline lookup yields CDR1 MNHEY and CDR2 SMNVEV (reference sequence). DNA of the CDR3: TGTGCCAGCAGTTTTCTGGAGGCGAACACTGAAGCTTTCTTT. Its protein is CASSFLEANTEAFF.

This chain links TRBV7-9 with TRBJ2-5; 9 positions match TRBD1. V dropped 1 base and J dropped 5; count of bases not matched to a gene: 11. This CDR3 has 17 amino acids. CDR1 and CDR2 (germline): SEHNR, FQNEAQ (reference sequence). CDR3 sequence reads: CASSLVGPGQGWETQYF. As DNA, the CDR3 is TGTGCCAGCAGCTTAGTCGGGCCGGGACAGGGTTGGGAGACCCAGTACTTC.

The chain recombines TRBV3-1 (or the pseudogene TRBV3-2) with TRBJ1-1, with D perhaps TRBD1 (5 bases). This CDR3 comprises 16 residues. The V and J ends lost 1 base and 1 base respectively, with 13 bases between them. Germline assignment: CDR1 LGHDT and CDR2 YNNKEL (reference sequence). This CDR3 is CASSQGGGGGNTEAFF. DNA for the CDR3: TGTGCCAGCAGCCAAGGGGGGGGAGGAGGGAACACTGAAGCTTTCTTT.

The gene calls are TRBV6-1 and TRBJ2-1; 9 bases are shared with TRBD2. The V and J ends lost 3 bases and 7 bases, in that order; junction bases with no gene match: 7. Germline CDR1 is MNHNS and CDR2 is SASEGT. CDR3 size: 15 residues. This chain's CDR3 is CASSELAGLRNEQFF. Written as DNA, the CDR3 is TGTGCCAGCAGTGAGCTAGCGGGATTAAGAAATGAGCAGTTCTTC.

The V call is TRBV29-1, the J call TRBJ2-1; 9 positions match TRBD2. V trimming: 4 bases; J trimming: 7 bases; junction bases outside the gene matches: 5. Germline V lookup: CDR1 SQVTM, CDR2 ANQGSEA. This CDR3 region has 13 residues. This chain's CDR3 is CSVARLAENEQFF. CDR3 bases: TGCAGCGTTGCCCGACTAGCGGAAAATGAGCAGTTCTTC.

This chain uses TRBV27 with TRBJ1-2, with TRBD1 identical over 9 bases. Germline lookup yields CDR1 MNHEY and CDR2 SMNVEV (reference sequence). V dropped 6 bases and J dropped 8; count of bases not matched to a gene: 10. This CDR3 has 14 amino acids. The CDR3: CASRGMGTGRGYTF. The DNA for the CDR3 is TGTGCCAGCAGGGGAATGGGGACAGGGAGAGGCTACACCTTC.

The chain links TRBV2 to TRBJ2-2, with 14 bases matching TRBD2. The CDR3 loop spans 15 amino acids. Looked up from germline, CDR1 is SNHLY and CDR2 is FYNNEI. Trimming removed 6 bases from V and 7 bases from J; junction bases left unmatched: 4. The CDR3 DNA follows: TGTGCCAGCAGGGGACTAGCGGGAGCGATCGGGGAGCTGTTTTTT. Residues: CASRGLAGAIGELFF.

J is TRBJ1-6 and V is TRBV6-5, with TRBD1 as a possible D gene (5 bases). Between the trimmed V and J ends, which lost 0 bases and 7 bases, there was a span of 13 bases. Germline V gene data show CDR1 as MNHEY and CDR2 as SVGAGI. There are 16 residues in the CDR3. CDR3 protein: CASSYSRDYRNSPLHF. CDR3 in DNA: TGTGCCAGCAGTTACTCCCGGGACTACCGAAATTCACCCCTCCACTTT.

This clone was picked up one time. The rearrangement uses TRBV30 and TRBJ2-5; D is possibly TRBD2 (6 bases). The CDR3 runs to 14 residues. The V gene's germline CDR1 is GTSNPN and CDR2 SVGIG (reference sequence). Trimming shortened V by 2 bases and J by 5 bases, and 15 bases separated the two germline ends. The CDR3 bases are TGTGCCTGGAGTATCTTTAGCGGAGGGGAGACCCAGTACTTC. The encoded protein is CAWSIFSGGETQYF.

The genes are TRBV7-3 and TRBJ2-2; 10 bases are a match to TRBD1. With 4 bases clipped from V and 5 bases from J, the junction kept 10 bases outside the gene matches. CDR3 length equals 17 residues. Germline V gives CDR1 SGHTA, CDR2 FQGTGA. In DNA form, the CDR3 reads TGTGCCAGCAGCTATAGCCGGACAGGGGGACTTACCGGGGAGCTGTTTTTT. Its protein is CASSYSRTGGLTGELFF.

The rearrangement uses TRBV18 and TRBJ1-1; no clear D gene. The CDR3 contains 15 residues. Germline V lookup: CDR1 KGHSH, CDR2 LQKENI. The V end lost 0 bases, the J end lost 0 bases, and 8 bases lay between the germline ends. CDR3 bases: TGTGCCAGCTCACCACCATCCCGGGTGAACACTGAAGCTTTCTTT. It specifies CASSPPSRVNTEAFF.

The rearrangement joins TRBV21-1 to TRBJ1-3; the D call of TRBD1 is as the table states it, not checked on the DNA. TRBV21-1 is reported as a pseudogene. This CDR3 region has 19 residues. As DNA, the CDR3 is TGTGCCAGCAGCAAAGATGAGGACATCTATAACATTTATGGAAACACCATATATTTT. Amino acids: CASSKDEDIYNIYGNTIYF.

V and J are TRBV4-2 and TRBJ2-1; TRBD2 aligns across 16 bases. With 0 bases clipped from V and 7 bases from J, the junction kept 6 bases outside the gene matches. CDR1 is LGHNA and CDR2 is YNFKEQ in the germline V gene. The CDR3 runs to 18 residues. The CDR3 DNA sequence: TGTGCCAGCAGCCAAGAAGGGACTAGCGGGGGGGCTAGAAATGAGCAGTTCTTC. Residues: CASSQEGTSGGARNEQFF.

The V call is TRBV11-3, the J call TRBJ2-3; 7 bases match TRBD1. This CDR3 comprises 15 residues. V lost 5 bases and J lost 3; bases outside the gene matches: 8. Per germline, CDR1 SGHNT and CDR2 YENEEA. CDR3: CASSTRTGPTDTQYF. The CDR3 DNA sequence: TGTGCCAGCAGCACCCGGACAGGTCCAACAGATACGCAGTATTTT.

This clone was counted a few times. The V gene is TRBV19, the J gene TRBJ1-5, with a possible D match to TRBD1 (6 bases). The germline V and J ends were trimmed by 7 bases and 7 bases, with 20 bases remaining between them. The germline CDR1 and CDR2 sequences are LNHDA and SQIVND (reference sequence). This CDR3 region has 15 residues. CDR3 DNA sequence: TGTGCCAGTACCGGCGGGGGGGGCGAGAGACAGCCCCAGCATTTT. Protein: CASTGGGGERQPQHF.

This chain joins TRBV10-1 and TRBJ2-5; 8 nucleotides match TRBD1. J lost 2 bases, V lost 3 bases, and 8 bases had no gene match. Germline V CDR1 and CDR2: WNHNN, SYGVQD (reference sequence). This CDR3 has 16 residues. CDR3 DNA sequence: TGCGCCAGCAGTGACGCTGGACAGGGACCGCAAGAGACCCAGTACTTC. As protein: CASSDAGQGPQETQYF.

The chain recombines TRBV28 with TRBJ2-1; possible D gene TRBD1, 5 bases. CDR3 size: 15 residues. The V gene lost 5 bases and the J gene lost 9 bases, with 20 bases spanning the gap. CDR1 and CDR2 from the germline V gene are MDHEN and SYDVKM. In DNA, the CDR3 is TGTGCCAGCAGTCGCCCGATGGGGCCGGTGGGTGAGCAGTTCTTC. This sequence encodes CASSRPMGPVGEQFF.